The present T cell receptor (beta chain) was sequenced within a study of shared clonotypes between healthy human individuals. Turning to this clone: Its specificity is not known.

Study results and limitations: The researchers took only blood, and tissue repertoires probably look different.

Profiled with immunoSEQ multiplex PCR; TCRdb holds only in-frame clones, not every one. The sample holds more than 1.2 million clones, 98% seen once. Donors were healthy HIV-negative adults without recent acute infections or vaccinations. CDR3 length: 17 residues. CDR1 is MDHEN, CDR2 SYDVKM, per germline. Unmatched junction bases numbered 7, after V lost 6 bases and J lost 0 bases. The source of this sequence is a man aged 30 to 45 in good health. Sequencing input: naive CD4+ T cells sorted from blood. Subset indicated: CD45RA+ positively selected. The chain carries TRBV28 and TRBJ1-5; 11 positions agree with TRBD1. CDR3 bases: TGTGCCAGCAGCTCCGGGACAGGGGGAGGTAGCAATCAGCCCCAGCATTTT. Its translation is CASSSGTGGGSNQPQHF.